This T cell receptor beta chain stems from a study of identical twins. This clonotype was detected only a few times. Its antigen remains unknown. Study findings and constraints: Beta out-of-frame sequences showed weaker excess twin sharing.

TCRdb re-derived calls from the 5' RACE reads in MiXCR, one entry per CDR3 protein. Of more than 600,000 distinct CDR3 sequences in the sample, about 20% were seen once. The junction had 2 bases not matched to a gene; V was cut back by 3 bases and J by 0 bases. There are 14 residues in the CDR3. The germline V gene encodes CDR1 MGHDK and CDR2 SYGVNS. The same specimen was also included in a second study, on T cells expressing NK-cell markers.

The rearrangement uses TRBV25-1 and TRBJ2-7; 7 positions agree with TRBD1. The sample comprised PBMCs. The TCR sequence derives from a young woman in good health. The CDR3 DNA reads TGTGCCAGCAGTGACGACAGGGCCTCCTACGAGCAGTACTTC. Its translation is CASSDDRASYEQYF.